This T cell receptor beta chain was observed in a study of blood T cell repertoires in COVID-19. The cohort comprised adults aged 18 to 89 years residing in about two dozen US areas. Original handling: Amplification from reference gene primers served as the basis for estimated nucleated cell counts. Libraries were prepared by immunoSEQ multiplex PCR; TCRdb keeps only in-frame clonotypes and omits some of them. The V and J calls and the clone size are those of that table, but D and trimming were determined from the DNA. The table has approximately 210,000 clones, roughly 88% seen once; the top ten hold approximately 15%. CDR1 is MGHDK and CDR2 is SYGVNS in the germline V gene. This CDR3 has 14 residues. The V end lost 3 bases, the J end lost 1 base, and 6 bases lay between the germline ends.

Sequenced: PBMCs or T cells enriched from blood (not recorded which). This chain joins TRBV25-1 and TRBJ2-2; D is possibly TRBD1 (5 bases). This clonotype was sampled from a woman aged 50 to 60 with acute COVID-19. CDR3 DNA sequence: TGTGCCAGCAGTGATACAGGGAACACCGGGGAGCTGTTTTTT. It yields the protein CASSDTGNTGELFF.